This T cell receptor beta chain emerged from a study of blood T cell repertoires in COVID-19. Study overall: Acute-phase and convalescent COVID-19 samples originated in the United States, Italy and Spain. PBMCs, B-cell-depleted T cells, or T cells provided the cDNA or gDNA that made up the material.

V lost 0 bases, J lost 4 bases, and 5 bases stayed unmatched. Germline loops: CDR1 SGDLS, CDR2 YYNGEE. The CDR3 has 16 amino acids. Sequenced by immunoSEQ multiplex PCR; TCRdb stores in-frame clones only, minus some. There are roughly 86,000 clones in the sample; about nine tenths occur only once, and under 2.5% lies in the top ten. Material for sequencing was peripheral blood. The sequence was obtained from a woman aged 45-59 years in a cohort sampled during active COVID-19. The V and J genes are TRBV9 and TRBJ2-1, with 9 bases lining up with TRBD2. The CDR3 region is CASSVGGSGSYNEQFF. The CDR3 DNA is TGTGCCAGCAGCGTAGGAGGTAGCGGGAGTTACAATGAGCAGTTCTTC.